This TCR beta chain was profiled in a study of blood T cell repertoires in COVID-19. Looking at the study overall: Samples taken during acute and convalescent COVID-19 were collected in the United States, Italy and Spain. T cells, B-cell-depleted T cells, or PBMCs provided the cDNA or gDNA that served as material.

The authors' processing: Researchers report that nucleated cell counts were estimated from reference gene primer amplification. Libraries were prepared by immunoSEQ multiplex PCR; TCRdb keeps only in-frame clonotypes and omits some of them. The V and J calls and the clone size are those of that table, but D and trimming were determined from the DNA. The sample includes some 150,000 clones, around 83% of them seen just once. Input material: peripheral blood. The TCR sequence derives from a human donor in a cohort sampled during active COVID-19.

Written as DNA, the CDR3 is TGTGCCAGCAGCCGAACCACAGGGGGCGTGGATTTCACTGAAGCTTTCTTT. Its protein product is CASSRTTGGVDFTEAFF. V is TRBV7-9 and J is TRBJ1-1; TRBD1 matches 9 bases. This CDR3 is built from 17 residues. Germline V gene data show CDR1 as SEHNR and CDR2 as FQNEAQ (reference sequence). V dropped 5 bases and J dropped 4; count of bases not matched to a gene: 14. Supplemented by reference TRBV7-9 and TRBJ1-1, the full variable domain reads DTGVSQNPRHKITKRGQNVTFRCDPISEHNRLYWYRQTLGQGPEFLTYFQNEAQLEKSRLLSDRFSAERPKGSFSTLEIQRTEQGDSAMYLCASSRTTGGVDFTEAFFGQGTRLTVV.